The 12 T cell receptor beta chains below were found in one sample sequenced in a study of cytomegalovirus exposure and HLA in healthy donors. Assay: immunoSEQ multiplex PCR; the TCRdb copy retains only in-frame clones and omits some. The data show some 250,000 clones, around 87% seen once. Sequencing input: PBMCs. The receptors derive from a woman between 18 and 29 years old in good health and CMV-seronegative.

Note on this clone: One end of the junction does not line up with germline, which may come from a read error. The gene calls are TRBV7-7 and TRBJ2-3, with a possible D match to TRBD2 (5 bases). Germline CDR1 and CDR2: SSHAT and FNYEAQ (reference sequence). The CDR3 is made up of 13 amino acids. The CDR3 region has the DNA TGTGCTAGCAGCTTAGGTCGGGGTGATACGCAGTATTTT. Translation gives CASSLGRGDTQYF.

V and J are TRBV10-2 and TRBJ1-5; D is possibly TRBD1 (5 bases). Per germline, CDR1 WSHSY and CDR2 SAAADI. The V end lost 10 bases, the J end lost 3 bases, and 13 bases lay between the germline ends. This CDR3 comprises 13 residues. CDR3 sequence (DNA): TGCGCCAACCTCGACAGTCACAATCAGCCCCAGCATTTT. This encodes CANLDSHNQPQHF.

The chain uses TRBV6-5 and TRBJ1-2; 7 bases align to TRBD1. Trimming removed 2 bases from V and 4 bases from J; junction bases left unmatched: 7. From germline, CDR1 is MNHEY and CDR2 SVGAGI. This CDR3 comprises 15 residues. The CDR3 region is CASSYHGTDSYGYTF. The CDR3 DNA follows: TGTGCCAGCAGTTACCACGGGACAGATTCCTATGGCTACACCTTC.

CDR3 sequence reads: CASSSLQGLAGIGMGEQFF. In DNA form, the CDR3 reads TGTGCCAGCAGCTCCCTACAAGGACTAGCGGGGATAGGGATGGGTGAGCAGTTCTTC. The V and J genes are TRBV11-2 and TRBJ2-1; the match to TRBD2 covers 12 bases. The germline V gene encodes CDR1 SGHAT and CDR2 FQNNGV. The V gene end was trimmed by 4 bases and the J gene end by 9 bases; junction bases not matched to a gene: 19. The CDR3 is 19 amino acids.

The rearrangement links TRBV7-9 to TRBJ1-1; the D gene is possibly TRBD1 (6 bases). The CDR3 is 15 residues long. Per germline, CDR1 SEHNR and CDR2 FQNEAQ (reference sequence). V lost 5 bases, J lost 0 bases, and 13 bases lay in between. The CDR3 nucleotides read TGTGCCAGCAGCGTTAGCGGGACAATGAACACTGAAGCTTTCTTT. It is translated as CASSVSGTMNTEAFF.

V is TRBV19 and J is TRBJ1-1; tentatively, D is TRBD1 (5 bases). The CDR3 loop spans 14 amino acids. Germline CDR1 is LNHDA and CDR2 is SQIVND (reference sequence). Trimming took off 5 bases at V and 0 bases at J, with 10 bases between the two ends. The CDR3 spells CASSGGLVNTEAFF. The CDR3 DNA sequence: TGTGCCAGTAGTGGGGGGTTGGTGAACACTGAAGCTTTCTTT.

The chain employs TRBV28 and TRBJ1-3, with 7 bases aligning to TRBD1. CDR1 MDHEN and CDR2 SYDVKM come from the germline V gene. V shed 9 bases and J 2 bases; nucleotides not matched to a gene: 4. The CDR3 is 13 residues long. This CDR3 reads CASNTGAGNTIYF. The CDR3 DNA follows: TGTGCCAGTAACACAGGGGCTGGAAACACCATATATTTT.

The chain combines TRBV7-6 with TRBJ2-5; 13 bases align to TRBD2. The V gene's germline CDR1 is SGHVS and CDR2 FNYEAQ. The CDR3 loop spans 16 amino acids. V lost 5 bases to trimming and J lost 2 bases; unmatched junction nucleotides: 5. CDR3 region: CASSPGGLAGQETQYF. CDR3 in DNA: TGTGCCAGCAGCCCCGGGGGACTAGCGGGGCAAGAGACCCAGTACTTC.

The chain uses TRBV5-1 and TRBJ1-1; 8 bases fit TRBD1. After removal of 4 bases from V and 0 bases from J, the junction contained 11 bases not matched to a gene. The length of the CDR3 is 17 residues. The germline CDR1 and CDR2 sequences are SGHRS and YFSETQ. The CDR3 region is CASSSDRGAYLNTEAFF. DNA for the CDR3: TGCGCCAGCAGCAGCGACAGGGGCGCCTATTTGAACACTGAAGCTTTCTTT.

To note about this clone: The junction shows a germline mismatch at one end, possibly a read error. This chain connects TRBV4-3 to TRBJ1-4, with a tentative D call TRBD1 (6 bases). Germline V lookup: CDR1 LGHNA, CDR2 YSLEER. The CDR3 consists of 14 residues. CDR3 loop: CASSPEQGSPPLIF. CDR3 nucleotide sequence: TGCGCCAGCAGCCCAGAACAGGGAAGCCCTCCTCTTATTTTT.

The chain joins TRBV6-6 to TRBJ2-7, with D possibly matching TRBD2 (6 bases). Trimming shortened V by 6 bases and J by 2 bases, and 17 bases separated the two germline ends. In germline, CDR1 is MNHNY, CDR2 SVGAGI (reference sequence). The CDR3 is made up of 15 amino acids. CDR3 sequence reads: CASRRRGGDPYEQYF. The CDR3 coding sequence is TGTGCCAGCAGGCGTCGTGGAGGGGATCCCTACGAGCAGTACTTC.

The chain carries TRBV9 and TRBJ1-1; no reliable D call. Trimming left V 4 bases short and J 1 base short, with 11 bases between. Germline-derived CDR1 and CDR2 are SGDLS and YYNGEE. The CDR3 extends over 14 amino acids. CDR3 bases: TGTGCCAGCAGCCCTTACAGAGAGAACACTGAAGCTTTCTTT. Protein sequence: CASSPYRENTEAFF.